This T cell receptor beta chain was identified during a study of blood T cell repertoires in COVID-19. Study-wide context: The study drew acute and convalescent COVID-19 samples from the United States, Italy and Spain. T cells, B-cell-depleted T cells, or PBMCs provided the cDNA or gDNA that served as material.

Per the original data handling: From reference gene primer amplification, estimates of nucleated cell counts were derived. Sequencing was performed with immunoSEQ multiplex PCR; in TCRdb, only in-frame clones are kept and a portion is missing. Clone size and the V and J calls come from that table; the DNA yielded D and trimming. This table has roughly 81,000 clones, roughly four fifths appearing once. The CDR3 is 15 residues long. The V and J ends lost 0 bases and 8 bases, in that order; junction bases with no gene match: 7. Germline-derived CDR1 and CDR2 are MNHEY and SVGAGI. The specimen sequenced was peripheral blood. The sequence was collected from a woman between 70 and 85 years old with acute or convalescent COVID-19. V and J are TRBV6-5 and TRBJ1-2; TRBD1 matches at 9 bases. The CDR3 is CASSYSGQGPGGYTF. CDR3 coding DNA: TGTGCCAGCAGTTACTCGGGACAGGGTCCCGGAGGCTACACCTTC.